The next 10 T cell receptor beta chains were all read from a single sample in a study of T cell responses to AZD1222 COVID-19 vaccine. Method: immunoSEQ multiplex PCR; TCRdb's copy keeps in-frame clones and lacks some. The repertoire has 150,000 to 200,000 clones, roughly 90% of them found once; the top ten carry 1.1% to 1.5%. Source: peripheral blood, taken on day 0 of AZD1222 vaccination. Source of these receptors: an adult in good health.

The rearrangement uses TRBV20-1 and TRBJ2-5, with D tentatively TRBD1 or TRBD2 (5 bases each). Germline CDR1 is DFQATT and CDR2 is SNEGSKA (reference sequence). The V and J ends lost 3 bases and 8 bases respectively, with 7 bases between them. The CDR3 length is 10 residues. CDR3 DNA sequence: TGCAGTGCTAGCCGGGACACCCAGTACTTC. Translating it yields CSASRDTQYF.

The count of this clone is one. This chain links TRBV12-2 with TRBJ2-7; the table's D call of TRBD2 was not tested on the DNA. TRBV12-2 is shown as a pseudogene. The CDR3 length is 17 residues. CDR3 DNA: TGTGCAAGTCGCTTAGGTAGGAGCGGGGGGGCCTCCCACGAGCAGTACTTC. This gives the protein CASRLGRSGGASHEQYF.

The CDR3 region has the DNA TGCGCCAGCAGCTCGGCCGGGACAGGGGGACTGAACACTGAAGCTTTCTTT. Protein: CASSSAGTGGLNTEAFF. The chain uses TRBV5-1 and TRBJ1-1; 11 bases align to TRBD1. CDR3 length: 17 amino acids. The V and J ends lost 3 bases and 0 bases, in that order; junction bases with no gene match: 7. The germline CDR1 and CDR2 sequences are SGHRS and YFSETQ.

This chain joins TRBV11-2 and TRBJ2-5; the match to TRBD2 covers 7 bases. The CDR3 consists of 15 residues. Looked up from germline, CDR1 is SGHAT and CDR2 is FQNNGV. Trimming cost V 0 bases and J 5 bases; bases outside gene matches: 6. The CDR3 reads CASSLEGGRGETQYF. The DNA of the CDR3 is TGTGCCAGCAGCTTAGAAGGTGGGAGGGGTGAGACCCAGTACTTC.

V and J are TRBV6-5 and TRBJ2-1, with D maybe TRBD1 (5 bases). V dropped 7 bases and J dropped 1 base, with 11 bases sitting between them. Germline values: CDR1 MNHEY, CDR2 SVGAGI. The CDR3 is made up of 14 amino acids. The CDR3 nucleotides are TGTGCCAGCAACCAGGACATTTCCTACAATGAGCAGTTCTTC. Translation: CASNQDISYNEQFF.

The genes are TRBV7-2 and TRBJ1-3; perhaps TRBD1 as D (5 bases). This CDR3 has 16 amino acids. The germline gives CDR1 SGHTA, CDR2 FQGNSA. V was trimmed by 4 bases and J by 1 base, leaving 14 bases between them. The CDR3 region has the DNA TGTGCCAGCAGCTCCGGGACGGGCCCTTCTGGAAACACCATATATTTT. It translates to CASSSGTGPSGNTIYF.

The rearrangement links TRBV7-6 to TRBJ1-4; a possible D gene is TRBD1 (5 bases). CDR1 is SGHVS and CDR2 is FNYEAQ in the germline V gene. The length of the CDR3 is 16 residues. Between the trimmed V and J ends, which lost 5 bases and 9 bases, there was a span of 22 bases. The CDR3 coding sequence is TGTGCCAGCAGCCAACCGTCCGGGGCTGAGGTGCAAAAACTGTTTTTT. It encodes CASSQPSGAEVQKLFF.

In the case of this clone: An end of the junction differs from the germline gene, which may be a read error. This rearrangement joins TRBV7-7 to TRBJ2-1; 8 bases agree with TRBD2. The CDR3 sequence is 15 residues long. Germline V gene sequence: CDR1 SSHAT, CDR2 FNYEAQ (reference sequence). The CDR3 is CASSPQRGFGNEQFF. DNA of the CDR3: TGTGCTAGCAGCCCCCAGCGGGGGTTTGGGAATGAGCAGTTCTTC.

The rearrangement links TRBV7-2 to TRBJ2-7; D may be TRBD2 (6 bases). CDR3 size: 12 residues. The germline gives CDR1 SGHTA, CDR2 FQGNSA. Trimming took off 3 bases at V and 7 bases at J, with 10 bases between the two ends. CDR3 protein: CASSLGGDEQYF. Here the CDR3 DNA reads TGTGCCAGCAGCTTGGGGGGAGATGAGCAGTACTTC.

This clone came up once. The V and J genes are TRBV29-1 and TRBJ2-3; D might be TRBD2 (6 bases). The CDR3 covers 16 residues. Deletions cut 0 bases from V and 0 bases from J, with 13 bases between. Germline values: CDR1 SQVTM, CDR2 ANQGSEA. CDR3 loop: CSVEDRETTSTDTQYF. DNA for the CDR3: TGCAGCGTTGAAGATCGGGAGACGACAAGCACAGATACGCAGTATTTT.